Presented here are 31 T cell receptor beta chains from one specimen sequenced in a study of cytomegalovirus exposure and HLA in healthy donors. Both 60 Vbeta primers and 13 Jbeta primers went into the PCR. The protocol was immunoSEQ multiplex PCR, while the TCRdb copy is restricted to in-frame clones and leaves out a portion. The table lists 100,000 to 150,000 clones, around 83% of them singletons. Sequencing was done on a sample of PBMCs. These receptors were taken from a girl aged 2 to 10 in good health and CMV-seronegative.

The rearrangement links TRBV6-1 to TRBJ1-4; 9 bases fit TRBD1. Germline loops: CDR1 MNHNS, CDR2 SASEGT. This CDR3 has 15 amino acids. Losses at the gene ends were 3 bases for V and 8 bases for J; bases not matched to a gene: 7. The CDR3 loop is CASSEQQGAREKLFF. The DNA for the CDR3 is TGTGCCAGCAGTGAGCAACAGGGGGCGAGAGAAAAACTGTTTTTT.

This clone appeared a few times. The rearrangement links TRBV27 to TRBJ2-3; D unclear. Germline CDR1 is MNHEY and CDR2 is SMNVEV (reference sequence). This CDR3 is 14 amino acids long. Trimming took 1 base from V and 2 from J, leaving 7 bases between them. The CDR3 is CASSLYRNTDTQYF. The CDR3 coding sequence is TGTGCCAGCAGTTTATACAGAAACACAGATACGCAGTATTTT.

The J gene is TRBJ2-5, the V gene TRBV19; TRBD1 matches 12 bases. Trimming removed 3 bases from V and 5 bases from J; junction bases left unmatched: 7. The germline gives CDR1 LNHDA, CDR2 SQIVND (reference sequence). The CDR3 has 16 amino acids. The CDR3 here is CASSMTGQGAGETQYF. CDR3 nucleotides: TGTGCCAGTAGTATGACGGGACAGGGGGCCGGGGAGACCCAGTACTTC.

This clone was seen more than once but under ten times. The chain uses TRBV19 and TRBJ1-1; no clear D. CDR3 length: 13 amino acids. Germline V CDR1 and CDR2: LNHDA, SQIVND (reference sequence). Trimming removed 3 bases at V and 1 base at J, with 6 bases between. This chain's CDR3 is CASSIQANTEAFF. The CDR3 DNA reads TGTGCCAGTAGTATCCAGGCGAACACTGAAGCTTTCTTT.

A few counts support this clone. The chain joins TRBV4-2 to TRBJ1-2; TRBD1 is a possible D gene (6 bases). V was trimmed by 6 bases and J by 0 bases, leaving 11 bases between them. The CDR3 consists of 14 residues. CDR1 and CDR2 (germline): LGHNA, YNFKEQ. CDR3 amino acids: CASRVQGSNYGYTF. In nucleotides, the CDR3 is TGTGCCAGCAGGGTACAGGGTTCTAACTATGGCTACACCTTC.

The chain recombines TRBV28 with TRBJ1-4; 7 positions agree with TRBD1. The CDR3 totals 16 residues. Per the germline V gene, CDR1 is MDHEN and CDR2 is SYDVKM. V was clipped by 5 bases and J by 0 bases; unmatched bases: 6. CDR3 nucleotide sequence: TGTGCCAGCAGTCCCACTCAGGGGGCAACTAATGAAAAACTGTTTTTT. It translates to CASSPTQGATNEKLFF.

V and J are TRBV5-4 and TRBJ1-2, with unresolved D. The CDR3 loop spans 15 amino acids. V lost 0 bases and J 4 bases, leaving 13 bases between the germline ends. Germline CDR1 reads SGHNT; CDR2 reads YYREEE (reference sequence). CDR3 in DNA: TGTGCCAGCAGCTTGGCCATAAGCCGGAGCTATGGCTACACCTTC. It codes for CASSLAISRSYGYTF.

The chain carries TRBV2 and TRBJ2-3; TRBD1 matches 11 bases. The germline CDR1 and CDR2 sequences are SNHLY and FYNNEI. V lost 5 bases, J lost 10 bases, and 8 bases stayed unmatched. The CDR3 contains 14 residues. The CDR3 sequence is CASSLGQGAGAQYF. The CDR3 DNA reads TGTGCCAGCAGTCTTGGACAGGGGGCAGGTGCGCAGTATTTT.

This sequence joins TRBV5-1 and TRBJ2-3; D is ambiguous. The length of the CDR3 is 17 residues. The ends were cut back, 5 bases at V and 0 bases at J, with 19 bases in the middle. Germline assignment: CDR1 SGHRS and CDR2 YFSETQ. CDR3 in amino acids: CASSHRSAFRSTDTQYF. In DNA, the CDR3 is TGCGCCAGCAGTCACAGATCAGCATTTAGGAGCACAGATACGCAGTATTTT.

V is TRBV7-6 and J is TRBJ2-7; 8 nucleotides agree with TRBD2. Per germline, CDR1 SGHVS and CDR2 FNYEAQ. Trimming at V came to 2 bases and at J to 5 bases, leaving 11 bases not matched to a gene. There are 16 residues in the CDR3. The CDR3 DNA reads TGTGCCAGCAGCTTAAGTATTAGCGGGACTGTCCACGAGCAGTACTTC. As protein: CASSLSISGTVHEQYF.

CDR3 loop: CASSPLWGGGTGELFF. As DNA, the CDR3 is TGTGCCAGCTCACCACTTTGGGGCGGTGGTACCGGGGAGCTGTTTTTT. The rearrangement links TRBV18 to TRBJ2-2, with a weak D call TRBD1 (5 bases). The CDR3 is made up of 16 amino acids. V was clipped by 1 base and J by 5 bases, with 14 bases between them. Germline-derived CDR1 and CDR2 are KGHSH and LQKENI.

The V call is TRBV30, the J call TRBJ2-1, with TRBD1 matching 9 bases. The V gene end was trimmed by 7 bases and the J gene end by 8 bases; junction bases not matched to a gene: 15. The length of the CDR3 is 15 residues. From germline, CDR1 is GTSNPN and CDR2 SVGIG (reference sequence). The CDR3 coding sequence is TGTGCCTACACTTCGGGACAGGGTTTGAATGATGAGCAGTTCTTC. Translating it yields CAYTSGQGLNDEQFF.

CDR3 coding DNA: TGTGCCTCTAAATTCTTTAGCACAGATACGCAGTATTTT. Translation gives CASKFFSTDTQYF. This chain uses TRBV7-9 with TRBJ2-3, with unresolved D. The CDR3 is 13 amino acids. Trimming removed 11 bases at V and 0 bases at J, with 12 bases between. Germline CDR1 reads SEHNR; CDR2 reads FQNEAQ (reference sequence).

This CDR3 reads CASSQGWTGYSPLHF. The CDR3 coding sequence is TGTGCCAGCAGCCAAGGGTGGACAGGCTATTCACCCCTCCACTTT. The chain couples TRBV14 to TRBJ1-6; TRBD1 agrees at 7 bases. CDR1 SGHDN and CDR2 FVKESK come from the germline V gene. V was clipped by 1 base and J by 8 bases; unmatched bases: 5. The CDR3 length is 15 residues.

The chain combines TRBV4-3 with TRBJ1-1; 8 nucleotides agree with TRBD1. CDR3 length equals 14 residues. Germline values: CDR1 LGHNA, CDR2 YSLEER. V was clipped by 0 bases and J by 8 bases; unmatched bases: 5. The CDR3 sequence: CASSQDQGAREAFF. The DNA of the CDR3 is TGCGCCAGCAGCCAAGATCAGGGGGCGCGAGAAGCTTTCTTT.

The chain joins TRBV27 to TRBJ1-5; 9 nucleotides agree with TRBD1. After removal of 11 bases from V and 3 bases from J, the junction contained 17 bases not matched to a gene. This CDR3 has 17 amino acids. CDR1 is MNHEY and CDR2 is SMNVEV in the germline V gene (reference sequence). The CDR3 region has the DNA TGTGCCGTCGAGCCCAATCCGGGACAGGGTAACAATCAGCCCCAGCATTTT. Translated, it gives CAVEPNPGQGNNQPQHF.

The chain combines TRBV30 with TRBJ2-1, with D perhaps TRBD1 (5 bases). V was clipped by 0 bases and J by 5 bases, with 8 bases between them. CDR3 size: 13 residues. Germline V gives CDR1 GTSNPN, CDR2 SVGIG (reference sequence). CDR3 protein: CAWSVSRDNEQFF. The CDR3 nucleotides read TGTGCCTGGAGTGTATCCAGGGACAATGAGCAGTTCTTC. Complete variable domain (other parts from reference TRBV30 and TRBJ2-1): SQTIHQWPATLVQPVGSPLSLECTVEGTSNPNLYWYRQAAGRGLQLLFYSVGIGQISSEVPQNLSASRPQDRQFILSSKKLLLSDSGFYLCAWSVSRDNEQFFGPGTRLTVL.

V usage is TRBV4-3 and J usage is TRBJ1-2; D ambiguous. Trimming shortened V by 4 bases and J by 8 bases, and 17 bases separated the two germline ends. The CDR3 length is 14 residues. Germline V gene sequence: CDR1 LGHNA, CDR2 YSLEER. The CDR3 bases are TGCGCCAGCAGCCCGGAGCGAGGGTGGTACGGCTACACCTTC. It translates to CASSPERGWYGYTF.

This clone was seen more than once but under ten times. This chain uses TRBV27 with TRBJ2-1; 9 nucleotides align to TRBD2. CDR1 is MNHEY, CDR2 SMNVEV, per germline (reference sequence). V was pared by 2 bases and J by 2 bases, with 1 base of the junction left unmatched. The length of the CDR3 is 15 residues. CDR3 protein: CASSLVAGAYNEQFF. The DNA of the CDR3 is TGTGCCAGCAGTTTAGTAGCGGGAGCCTACAATGAGCAGTTCTTC.

This sequence joins TRBV28 and TRBJ2-7; D might be TRBD2 (6 bases). Germline lookup yields CDR1 MDHEN and CDR2 SYDVKM. This CDR3 spans 17 amino acids. The germline V and J ends were trimmed by 3 bases and 2 bases, with 20 bases remaining between them. In DNA form, the CDR3 reads TGTGCCAGCAGTTTGAGGATAAGGGAGGCATTCCCCTACGAGCAGTACTTC. This gives the protein CASSLRIREAFPYEQYF.

V and J are TRBV7-2 and TRBJ2-7; a possible D gene is TRBD1 (6 bases). Trimming left V 5 bases short and J 3 bases short, with 23 bases between. This CDR3 has 17 amino acids. Germline CDR1 reads SGHTA; CDR2 reads FQGNSA. CDR3 DNA sequence: TGTGCCAGCAGCCCGGACAGCAGTATGGTTGTTTACTACGAGCAGTACTTC. The encoded protein is CASSPDSSMVVYYEQYF. Variable domain in full (rest from reference TRBV7-2 and TRBJ2-7): GAGVSQSPSNKVTEKGKDVELRCDPISGHTALYWYRQSLGQGLEFLIYFQGNSAPDKSGLPSDRFSAERTGGSVSTLTIQRTQQEDSAVYLCASSPDSSMVVYYEQYFGPGTRLTVT.

This rearrangement joins TRBV4-1 to TRBJ2-3; D gene uncertain. Germline V gene sequence: CDR1 MGHRA, CDR2 YSYEKL. This CDR3 contains 15 residues. Trimming took 1 base from V and 1 from J, leaving 9 bases between them. Here the CDR3 DNA reads TGCGCCAGCAGCCAAGGCGGTTTGCGCACAGATACGCAGTATTTT. It is translated as CASSQGGLRTDTQYF.

V is TRBV28 and J is TRBJ1-4, with 10 bases identical to TRBD1. Trimming cost V 8 bases and J 3 bases; bases outside gene matches: 6. Germline CDR1 is MDHEN and CDR2 is SYDVKM. This CDR3 contains 15 residues. This CDR3 reads CASDRGRLSNEKLFF. DNA for the CDR3: TGTGCCAGCGACAGGGGGCGACTCTCTAATGAAAAACTGTTTTTT.

The gene calls are TRBV14 and TRBJ2-7; D gene unclear. CDR1 is SGHDN, CDR2 FVKESK, per germline. CDR3 length: 16 amino acids. Trimming stripped 0 bases from V and 0 bases from J, with 12 bases between. CDR3 DNA sequence: TGTGCCAGCAGCCAAGAGGTACCCACTCACTCCTACGAGCAGTACTTC. Amino acid sequence: CASSQEVPTHSYEQYF.

The chain joins TRBV6-1 to TRBJ1-4; the match to TRBD1 covers 9 bases. The germline CDR1 and CDR2 sequences are MNHNS and SASEGT. This CDR3 contains 20 residues. V dropped 3 bases and J dropped 3; count of bases not matched to a gene: 17. The CDR3, as DNA: TGTGCCAGCAGTGACTTTCCCCCCGGGACAGGGCTCATAGCTAATGAAAAACTGTTTTTT. Its translation is CASSDFPPGTGLIANEKLFF.

The chain carries TRBV6-5 and TRBJ1-2; TRBD1 aligns across 8 bases. CDR1 is MNHEY and CDR2 is SVGAGI in the germline V gene. V was clipped by 4 bases and J by 8 bases; unmatched bases: 9. CDR3 length: 14 amino acids. CDR3 in amino acids: CASSSDRAVGGYTF. The CDR3 DNA is TGTGCCAGCAGTTCGGACAGGGCCGTGGGGGGCTACACCTTC.

The chain has TRBV5-4 and TRBJ2-7; D not resolved. Germline values: CDR1 SGHNT, CDR2 YYREEE (reference sequence). V was shortened by 2 bases and J by 5 bases, with 8 bases between the two germline ends. CDR3 size: 12 residues. Here the CDR3 reads CASSFPPHEQYF. Here the CDR3 DNA reads TGTGCCAGCAGCTTTCCTCCTCACGAGCAGTACTTC.

The J gene is TRBJ2-7, the V gene TRBV30; 9 bases fit TRBD1. The ends lost 2 bases at V and 6 bases at J; junction bases unmatched: 8. CDR1 is GTSNPN and CDR2 is SVGIG in the germline V gene (reference sequence). The CDR3 runs to 14 residues. The CDR3 protein is CAWSPLTGGVEQYF. The CDR3 nucleotides read TGTGCCTGGAGTCCACTCACAGGGGGCGTCGAGCAGTACTTC. Variable domain in full (rest from reference TRBV30 and TRBJ2-7): SQTIHQWPATLVQPVGSPLSLECTVEGTSNPNLYWYRQAAGRGLQLLFYSVGIGQISSEVPQNLSASRPQDRQFILSSKKLLLSDSGFYLCAWSPLTGGVEQYFGPGTRLTVT.

The chain employs TRBV29-1 and TRBJ1-2; D remains ambiguous. Trimming shortened V by 7 bases and J by 0 bases, and 12 bases separated the two germline ends. Germline V gene sequence: CDR1 SQVTM, CDR2 ANQGSEA. The length of the CDR3 is 13 residues. The DNA of the CDR3 is TGCAGCGCCGTGGCCTCTTCTAACTATGGCTACACCTTC. Translating it yields CSAVASSNYGYTF.

Written as DNA, the CDR3 is TGTGCCTGGAGTCACAGTTCGGGCGGGCTGGAAGCTTTCTTT. It encodes CAWSHSSGGLEAFF. This sequence joins TRBV30 and TRBJ1-1; no clear D gene. The CDR3 is 14 amino acids. Per germline, CDR1 GTSNPN and CDR2 SVGIG (reference sequence). V was clipped by 2 bases and J by 8 bases, with 18 bases between them.

This chain links TRBV4-2 with TRBJ2-7, with 7 bases identical to TRBD1. Germline V CDR1 and CDR2: LGHNA, YNFKEQ. J lost 0 bases, V lost 3 bases, and 8 bases had no gene match. The CDR3 totals 16 residues. The CDR3 nucleotides are TGTGCCAGCAGCCACAAGACCGGGGACAGCTCCTACGAGCAGTACTTC. This translates into CASSHKTGDSSYEQYF.